This TCR beta chain stems from a study of blood T cell repertoires in COVID-19 (dated by TCRdb to the early 2020s). A note on the overall study: Collaborator samples came from the United States, Italy and Spain and covered acute and convalescent phases of COVID-19. Subjects who had been exposed to COVID-19, were actively infected with it, or had recovered from it provided the deeply sampled blood TCRbeta repertoires that made up the dataset. The material from the prospective study consisted of cDNA or gDNA derived from T cells, B-cell-depleted T cells, or PBMCs. Samples were obtained from the ongoing ImmuneRACE study (first 160 participants) and from some 1,300 subjects provided by 6 global collaborators. The repertoires were released in a freely available public database meant as a resource for research on the immune response to SARS-CoV-2. HLA class I and class II types, where available, came from metadata supplied by the sample provider rather than from assay-based typing. Sample metadata almost always included a de-identified subject ID, COVID-19 status, age in years and sex. Overall study results and their limits: The amount of clinical and demographic metadata varied by source and participant and was provided uncurated.

TCRbeta CDR3 regions were amplified from genomic DNA by means of the immunoSEQ Assay, a bias-controlled multiplex PCR. The paper's processing steps were these. Nucleated cell counts per sample were estimated from amplification of reference gene primers within the assay. To quantify the absolute abundance of each unique TCRbeta CDR3 rearrangement, sequence reads were collapsed and filtered. For each sample, productive Simpson clonality was calculated as the square root of Simpson's diversity index over productive rearrangements. Imported from immuneACCESS, the table was reduced by TCRdb to in-frame sequences with V and J called. These copies leave out some clones; in studies compared against another copy, an unresolved V gene accounts for under half, and the cause of the remainder is not known. V and J calls and clone size are copied from that table; D and trimming were computed from the DNA. The sample contains approximately 60,000 clones, roughly 80% of them found a single time. The ten top clones hold around a sixth of the sample.

The collaborating institutions used their own protocols to collect whole blood in K2EDTA tubes. Collaborator samples were shipped for TCRbeta analysis as frozen whole blood, isolated PBMCs, or DNA extracted from either sample type. On this clone: Its antigen target is currently unknown. No base quality values were provided; no much bigger clone lies one nucleotide off.

The source of this sequence is a man between 65 and 85 years old with active COVID-19. Sequenced sample: peripheral blood.

The CDR3 region: CASSSRTGSQPQHF. In nucleotide form, the sequence is TGTGCCAGTAGTTCCAGGACAGGGTCCCAGCCCCAGCATTTT. Recombination joined TRBV19 with TRBJ1-5, and TRBD1 aligns with 8 junction nucleotides. CDR1 and CDR2 (LNHDA, SQIVND) derive from the germline V gene (reference sequence). Germline trimming: 5 bases from V, 7 bases from J; junction bases outside gene matches: 7. The CDR3 measures 14 amino acids from cysteine to phenylalanine. CDR3 DNA is the only sequence kept; it has 42 bases, read in frame from the first base.